This TCR beta chain was captured by sequencing in a study of a mutant IDH1 vaccine in newly diagnosed glioma (dated by TCRdb to 2020 to 2022). About the study as a whole: In the chemotherapy-containing groups, vaccination started alongside temozolomide cycles, whereas in patients who had radiotherapy alone it started 4-6 weeks after radiotherapy. For exploratory analyses, longitudinal TCRB deep sequencing was carried out in about two dozen treated patients wherever samples were available. Before enrollment, most patients had been given radiochemotherapy with temozolomide as standard therapy, while the rest had received either radiotherapy alone or temozolomide alone. The week-35 safety follow-up was designated visit V12, and the week-47 end of study was designated visit V13. Of the approximately 32 treated patients, around 62% were male and about 40% were female, and the mean age was roughly 40 years. Peripheral blood was collected at six visits: V03 (baseline), V05, V07, V10, V12 and V13. Study-wide conclusions, independent of this receptor: Pseudoprogression seemed to be unrelated to changes in the top peripheral T cell clonotypes found by TCRB sequencing. It was noted by the authors that analyses of patient blood samples could not be reproduced owing to sample limitations. PBMC samples for TCRB deep sequencing were selected based on availability. Across multiple MHC alleles, vaccine-induced immune responses were seen in 90% to 95% of patients.

Points on this clone: No antigen is known for it. No clone much larger than this one lies a single base away; base qualities are absent.

Library construction relied on the immunoSEQ multiplex PCR assay. Rearranged TCR beta chain sequences were amplified using the hsTCRB Kit according to the manufacturer's protocol. An Illumina MiSeq was used to sequence the TCRB libraries. As for the original processing: Demultiplexing, trimming and gene mapping were performed with the kit vendor's proprietary platform. The table comes from immuneACCESS by way of TCRdb, which keeps in-frame sequences with V and J called. Part of the clones is missing from these tables; in studies checked, under half for an unresolved V gene and the rest for unknown reasons. The V and J calls and clone size were taken over from that table, and D and trimming were inferred from the DNA. The sample table shows roughly 86,000 clones, and 85% to 90% are seen once. The ten top clones hold roughly 0.78% of the sample. The time point label of this sample denotes: week 47, end of study. A 20-mer mutant IDH1 peptide at 300 micrograms in Montanide made up each vaccine dose, which was injected subcutaneously together with topical imiquimod. Eight vaccinations were administered to patients in weeks 1, 3, 5, 7, 11, 15, 19 and 23, corresponding to visits V03 through V10. All donors had newly diagnosed IDH1-mutant astrocytomas of WHO grade 3 or 4 that showed loss of nuclear ATRX. The samples were drawn from NOA16, a multicentre, single-arm, open-label phase I trial in Germany that tested a mutant IDH1 peptide vaccine in humans for the first time. Genomic DNA for TCRB sequencing was extracted from EDTA blood using the DNeasy Blood and Tissue Kit.

The germline ends are 7 bases apart after V is trimmed by 4 bases and J by 1 base. The CDR3 measures 13 amino acids from cysteine to phenylalanine. The only DNA kept is the CDR3, 39 bases in frame from the first base. CDR1 and CDR2 are drawn from the germline V gene: LGHNA, YNFKEQ. This chain joins TRBV4-2 to TRBJ1-1; the D gene remains uncertain. The specimen was PBMCs, collected from a glioma patient whose treatment included an IDH1 peptide vaccine. This TCR came from a woman aged 45-65 years with glioma. The CDR3 protein is CASSPTQNTEAFF. The DNA sequence is TGTGCCAGCAGCCCGACACAGAACACTGAAGCTTTCTTT.